What follows is one T cell receptor (beta chain) and its context. Antigen specificity is unknown. These data belong to a study of cytomegalovirus exposure and HLA in healthy donors. About the research overall: In an earlier analysis, around 100 million unique TCR beta sequences were found from 200 million or so T cells. Broader study findings: Most subjects had HLA-A and HLA-B alleles reportedly predicted accurately by TCR beta sequences. Roughly even sequencing depth across donors was the assumption behind the presence/absence analyses.

PCR employed 60 Vbeta and 13 Jbeta primers. Some clones are missing from TCRdb's copy, which holds only in-frame ones; the method was immunoSEQ multiplex PCR. The sample lists approximately 210,000 clones, approximately 79% occurring once. The origin of this receptor is a male donor in good health and CMV-seronegative. The sequencing input was PBMCs.

CDR3 in DNA: TGTGCCAGCAGCTTCCCTAGCACAGATACGCAGTATTTT. As protein: CASSFPSTDTQYF. The chain uses TRBV7-9 and TRBJ2-3; D call uncertain. The germline V gene has CDR1 SEHNR and CDR2 FQNEAQ (reference sequence). Trimming took 3 bases from V and 0 from J, leaving 4 bases between them. The CDR3 is made up of 13 amino acids.